A selection of T cell receptor beta chains follows, all from one sample in a study of T cell changes during pregnancy in multiple sclerosis. Repertoires were generated with immunoSEQ multiplex PCR, while TCRdb's copy carries only in-frame clones and drops some. The sample includes approximately 100,000 clones, 90% to 95% seen only once; the top ten take 0.7% to 0.9%. The input for sequencing was peripheral blood, taken before pregnancy. The receptors stem from a female donor with multiple sclerosis, enrolled in a pregnancy study. Both conserved end residues are part of each CDR3. Fields, in order: J gene, D gene, clone size, V gene, CDR3 protein, CDR3 DNA. D genes are given only for firm matches. Clone size is shown for a subset of rows, as once, few, many or a class of expanded clone.

j_gene: TRBJ2-7; d_gene: -; abundance: -; v_gene: TRBV11-2; CDR3aa: CASSLVSGYEQYF; CDR3nt: TGTGCCAGCAGCTTAGTATCGGGCTACGAGCAGTACTTC
j_gene: TRBJ2-1; d_gene: TRBD2; abundance: -; v_gene: TRBV10-3; CDR3aa: CAISVFGLAVVSSYNEQFF; CDR3nt: TGTGCCATCAGTGTATTCGGACTAGCTGTCGTTAGCTCCTACAATGAGCAGTTCTTC
j_gene: TRBJ1-5; d_gene: TRBD1; abundance: -; v_gene: TRBV2; CDR3aa: CASKGDRGVQGPQHF; CDR3nt: TGTGCCAGCAAGGGGGACAGGGGTGTCCAGGGGCCCCAGCATTTT
j_gene: TRBJ2-7; d_gene: -; abundance: -; v_gene: TRBV27; CDR3aa: CASSLQGLVYEQYF; CDR3nt: TGTGCCAGCAGTTTACAGGGTCTAGTCTACGAGCAGTACTTC
j_gene: TRBJ2-1; d_gene: TRBD1; abundance: -; v_gene: TRBV27; CDR3aa: CASSSDRGQENEQFF; CDR3nt: TGTGCCAGCAGTTCAGACAGGGGGCAGGAAAATGAGCAGTTCTTC
j_gene: TRBJ2-1; d_gene: -; abundance: -; v_gene: TRBV10-2; CDR3aa: CASRGAERKSYNEQFF; CDR3nt: TGCGCCAGCAGGGGGGCGGAGCGGAAATCCTACAATGAGCAGTTCTTC
j_gene: TRBJ1-2; d_gene: -; abundance: -; v_gene: TRBV14; CDR3aa: CASSQHLASEGYTF; CDR3nt: TGTGCCAGCAGCCAACACCTTGCCAGTGAAGGCTACACCTTC
j_gene: TRBJ1-2; d_gene: TRBD1; abundance: -; v_gene: TRBV12-5; CDR3aa: CASEHRGDYGYTF; CDR3nt: TGTGCTAGTGAACACAGGGGCGACTATGGCTACACCTTC
j_gene: TRBJ2-1; d_gene: -; abundance: -; v_gene: TRBV7-8; CDR3aa: CASSLFGRNEQFF; CDR3nt: TGTGCCAGCAGCTTATTCGGTCGCAATGAGCAGTTCTTC
j_gene: TRBJ2-7; d_gene: TRBD1; abundance: -; v_gene: TRBV29-1; CDR3aa: CSVVPEQGAYEQYF; CDR3nt: TGCAGCGTTGTTCCAGAACAGGGGGCGTACGAGCAGTACTTC
j_gene: TRBJ2-7; d_gene: -; abundance: -; v_gene: TRBV30; CDR3aa: CAWTSDSLLSYEQYF; CDR3nt: TGTGCCTGGACCTCCGACAGCCTCCTTTCCTACGAGCAGTACTTC
j_gene: TRBJ1-1; d_gene: -; abundance: -; v_gene: TRBV28; CDR3aa: CASSLSPLGGLKAFF; CDR3nt: TGTGCCAGCAGTTTATCCCCATTGGGGGGGCTTAAAGCTTTCTTT
j_gene: TRBJ1-1; d_gene: -; abundance: -; v_gene: TRBV27; CDR3aa: CASSLRGGARYGTEAFF; CDR3nt: TGTGCCAGCAGTTTGCGGGGGGGCGCGAGGTACGGCACTGAAGCTTTCTTT
j_gene: TRBJ2-1; d_gene: TRBD2; abundance: -; v_gene: TRBV6-5; CDR3aa: CASSPGLAGGNEQFF; CDR3nt: TGTGCCAGCAGTCCCGGACTAGCGGGAGGTAATGAGCAGTTCTTC
j_gene: TRBJ2-1; d_gene: TRBD2; abundance: once; v_gene: TRBV11-2; CDR3aa: CASSFGLATYSYNEQFF; CDR3nt: TGTGCCAGCAGCTTCGGACTAGCGACGTACTCCTACAATGAGCAGTTCTTC
j_gene: TRBJ1-1; d_gene: -; abundance: -; v_gene: TRBV11-1; CDR3aa: CASSLRGSNTEAFF; CDR3nt: TGTGCCAGCAGCCTCCGGGGTTCGAACACTGAAGCTTTCTTT
j_gene: TRBJ2-1; d_gene: TRBD2; abundance: -; v_gene: TRBV6-1; CDR3aa: CASSARTSGSNEQFF; CDR3nt: TGTGCCAGCAGTGCCAGGACTAGCGGAAGCAATGAGCAGTTCTTC
j_gene: TRBJ2-7; d_gene: -; abundance: -; v_gene: TRBV28; CDR3aa: CASSSPILAKAYEQYF; CDR3nt: TGTGCCAGCAGTTCGCCGATTCTAGCGAAAGCCTACGAGCAGTACTTC
j_gene: TRBJ1-2; d_gene: TRBD1; abundance: -; v_gene: TRBV7-3; CDR3aa: CASSLNRGERSGYTF; CDR3nt: TGTGCCAGCAGCTTAAACAGGGGAGAGAGGAGTGGCTACACCTTC
j_gene: TRBJ1-1; d_gene: -; abundance: -; v_gene: TRBV27; CDR3aa: CASSPSPNTEAFF; CDR3nt: TGTGCCAGCAGTCCAAGCCCAAACACTGAAGCTTTCTTT
j_gene: TRBJ2-1; d_gene: -; abundance: -; v_gene: TRBV5-1; CDR3aa: CASRDPRKANEQFF; CDR3nt: TGCGCCAGCAGAGACCCTAGAAAGGCGAATGAGCAGTTCTTC
j_gene: TRBJ2-2; d_gene: TRBD2; abundance: -; v_gene: TRBV9; CDR3aa: CASSRTGLAGDTGELFF; CDR3nt: TGTGCCAGCAGCCGAACGGGACTAGCGGGAGACACCGGGGAGCTGTTTTTT
j_gene: TRBJ2-5; d_gene: -; abundance: -; v_gene: TRBV27; CDR3aa: CASSPVYQETQYF; CDR3nt: TGTGCCAGCAGTCCGGTGTACCAAGAGACCCAGTACTTC
j_gene: TRBJ2-1; d_gene: -; abundance: -; v_gene: TRBV11-3; CDR3aa: CASSSTVSDEQFF; CDR3nt: TGTGCCAGCAGCTCGACAGTTTCCGATGAGCAGTTCTTC
j_gene: TRBJ1-1; d_gene: TRBD1; abundance: -; v_gene: TRBV6-1; CDR3aa: CASIGSGGWEAFF; CDR3nt: TGTGCCAGCATAGGTTCAGGGGGCTGGGAAGCTTTCTTT
j_gene: TRBJ2-7; d_gene: -; abundance: -; v_gene: TRBV5-6; CDR3aa: CASSFAGFVDEQYF; CDR3nt: TGTGCCAGCAGCTTCGCCGGTTTCGTGGACGAGCAGTACTTC
j_gene: TRBJ2-1; d_gene: TRBD2; abundance: -; v_gene: TRBV5-1; CDR3aa: CASSWGLAGEYNEQFF; CDR3nt: TGCGCCAGCAGCTGGGGTCTAGCGGGAGAATACAATGAGCAGTTCTTC
j_gene: TRBJ2-7; d_gene: -; abundance: -; v_gene: TRBV30; CDR3aa: CAWTFGTGPYEQYF; CDR3nt: TGTGCCTGGACCTTTGGCACAGGACCCTACGAGCAGTACTTC